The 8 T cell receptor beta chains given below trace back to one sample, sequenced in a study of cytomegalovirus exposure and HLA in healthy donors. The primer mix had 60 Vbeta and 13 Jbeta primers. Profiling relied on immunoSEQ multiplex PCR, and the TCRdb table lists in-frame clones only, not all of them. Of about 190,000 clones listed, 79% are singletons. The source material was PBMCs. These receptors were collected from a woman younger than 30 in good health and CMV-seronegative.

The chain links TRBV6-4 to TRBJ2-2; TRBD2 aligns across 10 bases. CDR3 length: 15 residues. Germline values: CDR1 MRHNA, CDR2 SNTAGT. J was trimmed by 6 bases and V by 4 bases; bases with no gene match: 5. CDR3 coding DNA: TGTGCCAGCAGTGCTCTAGCGGGAGAACCCGGGGAGCTGTTTTTT. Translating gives CASSALAGEPGELFF.

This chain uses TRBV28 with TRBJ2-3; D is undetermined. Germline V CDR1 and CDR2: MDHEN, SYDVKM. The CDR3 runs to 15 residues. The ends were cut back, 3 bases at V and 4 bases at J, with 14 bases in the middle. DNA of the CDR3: TGTGCCAGCAGTTTTATTGGGCTCGCTGCAGATACGCAGTATTTT. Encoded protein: CASSFIGLAADTQYF.

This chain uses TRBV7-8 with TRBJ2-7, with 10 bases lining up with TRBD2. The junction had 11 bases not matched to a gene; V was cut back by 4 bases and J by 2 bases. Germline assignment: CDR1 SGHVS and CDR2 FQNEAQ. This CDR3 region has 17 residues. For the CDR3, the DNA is TGTGCCAGCAGCTCTAGAGATATAGCGGGAGGTGCCTACGAGCAGTACTTC. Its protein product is CASSSRDIAGGAYEQYF.

The CDR3 DNA is TGTGCCTGGAGTGTAACTAGAACCTCCGAGCAGTACTTC. This codes for CAWSVTRTSEQYF. The chain joins TRBV30 to TRBJ2-7; TRBD2 might be the D (5 bases). The CDR3 consists of 13 residues. CDR1 is GTSNPN and CDR2 is SVGIG in the germline V gene (reference sequence). The V end was cut by 0 bases, the J end by 6 bases, with 12 bases between.

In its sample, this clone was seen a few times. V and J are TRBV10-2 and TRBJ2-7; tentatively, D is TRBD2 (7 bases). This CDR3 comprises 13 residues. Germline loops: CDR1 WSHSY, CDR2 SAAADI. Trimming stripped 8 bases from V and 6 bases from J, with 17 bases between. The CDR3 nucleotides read TGCGCCAGCCAAGAGGCGGCGGGGGCCGAGCAGTACTTC. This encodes CASQEAAGAEQYF.

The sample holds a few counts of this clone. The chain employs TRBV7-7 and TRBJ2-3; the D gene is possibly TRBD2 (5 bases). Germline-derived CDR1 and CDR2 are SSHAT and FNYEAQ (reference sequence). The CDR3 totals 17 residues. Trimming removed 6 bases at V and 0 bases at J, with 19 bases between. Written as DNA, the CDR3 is TGTGCCAGCAGTCCGTCCCGCGAAAGAGGGAGCACAGATACGCAGTATTTT. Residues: CASSPSRERGSTDTQYF.

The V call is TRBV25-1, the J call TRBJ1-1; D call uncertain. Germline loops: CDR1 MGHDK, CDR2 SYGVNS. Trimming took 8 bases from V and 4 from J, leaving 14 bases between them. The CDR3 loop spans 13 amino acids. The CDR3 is CASLGEGVTEAFF. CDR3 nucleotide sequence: TGTGCCAGCCTAGGCGAGGGTGTCACTGAAGCTTTCTTT.

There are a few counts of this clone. The CDR3 DNA reads as TGTGCCAGCAGTCGAGGGACAGGGATAACCGGGGAGCTGTTTTTT. Its protein product is CASSRGTGITGELFF. The rearrangement joins TRBV11-1 to TRBJ2-2; 9 nucleotides line up with TRBD1. Trimming took 6 bases from V and 5 from J; bases not matched to a gene: 7. The germline gives CDR1 SGHAT, CDR2 FQDESV (reference sequence). The CDR3 is made up of 15 amino acids.